Below are 2 T cell receptor beta chains sequenced from a single sample in a study of HIV-infected patients and healthy controls. Reverse transcription used around 480 ng RNA and constant-region primers for alpha and beta. Alpha and beta chain libraries were made separately by chain-specific third strand synthesis with multiplexing indices. TCRdb reprocessed the 5' RACE reads via MiXCR and lists one record per CDR3 protein. In the table there are around 19,000 distinct CDR3 sequences, approximately 9.6% of which are singletons. All unsorted peripheral T cells were captured because whole blood was used without fractionation. The sequenced sample was blood. Receptor source: an adult in good health.

The rearrangement uses TRBV4-1 and TRBJ2-5; unclear D gene. CDR1 and CDR2 from the germline V gene are MGHRA and YSYEKL. The CDR3 consists of 13 residues. Trimming shortened V by 5 bases and J by 3 bases, and 10 bases separated the two germline ends. CDR3 in DNA: TGCGCCAGCAGCACGACCCGAAAAGAGACCCAGTACTTC. Residues: CASSTTRKETQYF.

Relative to its sample, this clonotype is medium-sized. The chain recombines TRBV6-4 with TRBJ2-3; 10 nucleotides match TRBD2. The junction had 2 bases not matched to a gene; V was cut back by 3 bases and J by 2 bases. Germline values: CDR1 MRHNA, CDR2 SNTAGT. This CDR3 is built from 15 residues. CDR3 bases: TGTGCCAGCAGTGAAAGCGGGGGGGCCACAGATACGCAGTATTTT. It encodes CASSESGGATDTQYF.